Here is one T cell receptor beta chain with its context. This entry comes from a study of blood T cell repertoires in COVID-19. Germline loops: CDR1 SEHNR, CDR2 FQNEAQ (reference sequence). V was shortened by 5 bases and J by 4 bases, with 6 bases between the two germline ends. The CDR3 length is 11 residues. The data were produced by immunoSEQ multiplex PCR, yet TCRdb's version contains in-frame clones alone and is incomplete. Seen here are a few hundred thousand clones, 85% observed once, and the top ten hold 3.6%. The chain has TRBV7-9 and TRBJ2-7; D is undetermined. This clonotype originated in a woman under 30 with acute or convalescent COVID-19. The sequencing sample was made of peripheral blood. This chain's CDR3 is CASSDTYEQYF. In nucleotides, the CDR3 is TGTGCCAGCAGCGACACTTACGAGCAGTACTTC.